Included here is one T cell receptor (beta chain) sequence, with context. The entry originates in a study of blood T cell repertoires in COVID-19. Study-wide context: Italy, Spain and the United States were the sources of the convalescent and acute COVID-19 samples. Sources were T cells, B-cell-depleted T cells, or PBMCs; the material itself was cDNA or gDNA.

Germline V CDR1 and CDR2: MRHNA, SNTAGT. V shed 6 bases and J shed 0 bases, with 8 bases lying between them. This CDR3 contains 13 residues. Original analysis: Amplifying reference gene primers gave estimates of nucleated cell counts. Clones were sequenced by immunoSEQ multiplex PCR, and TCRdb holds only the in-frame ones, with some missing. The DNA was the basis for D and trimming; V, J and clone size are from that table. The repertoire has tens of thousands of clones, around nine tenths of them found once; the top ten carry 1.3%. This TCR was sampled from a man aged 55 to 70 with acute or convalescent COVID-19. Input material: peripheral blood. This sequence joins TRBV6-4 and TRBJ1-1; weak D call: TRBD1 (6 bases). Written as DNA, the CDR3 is TGTGCCAGCAGACAGGGCCTGAACACTGAAGCTTTCTTT. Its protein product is CASRQGLNTEAFF.